One and the same sample provided the 12 T cell receptor beta chains below, sequenced in a study of CD4 and CD8 cells across lung adenocarcinoma regions. TCRdb ran MiXCR on the PCR reads and lists one entry per CDR3 protein. The sample consists of under 10,000 distinct CDR3 sequences, 46% of them appearing once. Sequencing used CD4+ T cells from the margin of a lung tumor. The receptors stem from a female donor with lung adenocarcinoma. The CD4 and CD8 labels of this study may be unreliable.

Comment on this clonotype: At one end the junction does not follow the germline gene, possibly because of a read error. The rearrangement uses TRBV27 and TRBJ2-5; possibly TRBD1 or TRBD2 for D (5 bases each). The germline V gene has CDR1 MNHEY and CDR2 SMNVEV (reference sequence). The CDR3 is made up of 16 amino acids. The CDR3 sequence: CASRGIGAGVPETQYF. In DNA, the CDR3 is TGTGCCAGCAGGGGTATCGGGGCAGGCGTACCAGAGACCCAGTACTTT.

By frequency in the sample, this clonotype is hyperexpanded (1% or more). The chain uses TRBV27 and TRBJ2-1; TRBD2 aligns across 13 bases. There are 15 residues in the CDR3. Trimming removed 6 bases from V and 5 bases from J; junction bases left unmatched: 4. The germline CDR1 and CDR2 sequences are MNHEY and SMNVEV (reference sequence). The CDR3 DNA follows: TGTGCCAGCAGATCCGGGACTAGCGGGAACAATGAGCAGTTCTTC. It codes for CASRSGTSGNNEQFF.

In this sample, this clonotype turned up many times. This chain connects TRBV6-1 to TRBJ1-5; D gene uncertain. The germline V and J ends were trimmed by 4 bases and 4 bases, with 11 bases remaining between them. Germline CDR1 MNHNS, CDR2 SASEGT. This CDR3 is built from 14 residues. CDR3 region: CASSGYGENQPQHF. CDR3 nucleotide sequence: TGTGCCAGCAGTGGGTACGGGGAAAATCAGCCCCAGCATTTT.

This clonotype was picked up many times. The chain carries TRBV7-6 and TRBJ2-1, with a weak D call TRBD2 (7 bases). The germline V gene encodes CDR1 SGHVS and CDR2 FNYEAQ. The CDR3 extends over 19 amino acids. Trimming cost V 2 bases and J 6 bases, with 26 bases left between them. In DNA form, the CDR3 reads TGTGCCAGCAGCTTAAGGTCGGCTAGGGGGGGTCCAGGAGGCAATGAGCAGTTCTTC. This encodes CASSLRSARGGPGGNEQFF.

By share, this clonotype counts as medium-sized. The rearrangement links TRBV6-1 to TRBJ2-2, with 8 bases lining up with TRBD2. The CDR3 consists of 14 residues. Germline V lookup: CDR1 MNHNS, CDR2 SASEGT. The V and J ends lost 8 bases and 5 bases, in that order; junction bases with no gene match: 7. CDR3 nucleotide sequence: TGTGCCAGCTCGCCGGGAGGGAGGACCGGGGAGCTGTTTTTT. This sequence encodes CASSPGGRTGELFF.

The V gene is TRBV6-5, the J gene TRBJ2-5, with D tentatively TRBD1 (7 bases). Near its end, the DNA agrees better with TRBJ2-7, so the J call may be wrong. This CDR3 comprises 16 residues. Per the germline V gene, CDR1 is MNHEY and CDR2 is SVGAGI. The CDR3 here is CASSYLWRAGGYEQYF. CDR3 DNA sequence: TGTGCCAGCAGTTACCTATGGCGGGCAGGGGGGTACGAGCAGTACTTC.

This clonotype is deemed medium-sized. The chain has TRBV27 and TRBJ2-3, with D maybe TRBD2 (5 bases). CDR3 length: 13 amino acids. Per germline, CDR1 MNHEY and CDR2 SMNVEV (reference sequence). Trimming left V 6 bases short and J 3 bases short, with 10 bases between. The DNA of the CDR3 is TGTGCCAGCAGCCCTCGGGGTACAGATACGCAGTATTTT. Its translation: CASSPRGTDTQYF.

The table lists this clonotype with a few counts. The rearrangement joins TRBV20-1 to TRBJ2-1; D tentatively fits TRBD1 or TRBD2 (5 bases each). The J call may not be correct, given that the DNA end is closer to TRBJ2-5. The CDR3 extends over 15 amino acids. Germline V gene sequence: CDR1 DFQATT, CDR2 SNEGSKA (reference sequence). In DNA form, the CDR3 reads TGCAGTGCTAGAGATCTTGGGGGAGTGACAGAGACCCAGTACTTC. It codes for CSARDLGGVTETQYF.

J is TRBJ2-1 and V is TRBV7-2; 8 bases agree with TRBD2. The length of the CDR3 is 14 residues. The J segment lost 6 bases and the V segment lost 1 base, leaving 2 bases of the junction unmatched. CDR1 and CDR2 from the germline V gene are SGHTA and FQGNSA. This chain's CDR3 is CASSLELAVNEQFF. The CDR3 nucleotides are TGTGCCAGCAGCTTAGAACTAGCGGTCAATGAGCAGTTCTTC.

V usage is TRBV9 and J usage is TRBJ2-1, with TRBD2 matching over 8 bases. TRBJ2-7 explains the end of the DNA better; the J call may be wrong. This CDR3 comprises 16 residues. Germline lookup yields CDR1 SGDLS and CDR2 YYNGEE. CDR3 amino acids: CASSAETSANSYEQYF. The CDR3 nucleotides are TGTGCCAGCAGCGCGGAGACTAGCGCAAACTCCTACGAGCAGTACTTC.

This clonotype qualifies as large (0.1 to 1%). CDR3 nucleotide sequence: TGTGCCAGCACCCGAGCGGCAGAAAACATTCAGTACTTC. Translated, it gives CASTRAAENIQYF. This chain links TRBV6-5 with TRBJ2-4; TRBD2 is a possible D gene (5 bases). V lost 7 bases, J lost 5 bases, and 12 bases lay in between. The CDR3 has 13 residues. The germline CDR1 and CDR2 sequences are MNHEY and SVGAGI.

The gene calls are TRBV6-5 and TRBJ2-5, with D maybe TRBD1 (5 bases). CDR3 length: 16 residues. Trimming stripped 0 bases from V and 5 bases from J, with 16 bases between. Germline V gene data show CDR1 as MNHEY and CDR2 as SVGAGI. CDR3 loop: CASSYSSLRGAETQYF. The DNA of the CDR3 is TGTGCCAGCAGTTACTCGAGTTTAAGGGGCGCGGAGACCCAGTACTTC.